This T cell receptor beta chain was sequenced in a study of blood T cell repertoires in COVID-19. Study as a whole: Specimens from acute and convalescent COVID-19 originated in the United States, Italy and Spain. The analysed material was cDNA or gDNA that came from T cells, B-cell-depleted T cells, or PBMCs.

Original handling: The assay estimated nucleated cells by amplifying reference gene primers. Sequenced by immunoSEQ multiplex PCR; TCRdb stores in-frame clones only, minus some. D and trimming come from the DNA, and the V and J calls and clone size come from that table. Here the sample spans 110,000 to 150,000 clones, around 81% being singletons. This receptor was obtained from a human donor in a cohort sampled during active COVID-19. Sequencing was carried out using peripheral blood.

The CDR3 nucleotides read TGTGCCAGCAGTTACGGGGTACTAGCGGGAATCGGAGAGACCCAGTACTTC. This encodes CASSYGVLAGIGETQYF. The chain recombines TRBV6-2 or TRBV6-3 with TRBJ2-5, with 10 bases lining up with TRBD2. Unmatched junction bases numbered 10, after V lost 2 bases and J lost 4 bases. This CDR3 is built from 17 residues. Germline values: CDR1 MNHEY, CDR2 SVGEGT.